This is a list of T cell receptor beta chains from one sample in a study of blood T cell repertoires in COVID-19. Generated by immunoSEQ multiplex PCR, the TCRdb table keeps only in-frame clones and is missing some. The sample shows 60,000 to 75,000 clones, about 89% of them seen only once. Material: peripheral blood. These receptors were collected from a man aged 50-59 years with active COVID-19. The CDR3 runs from the conserved cysteine through the conserved F or W. D genes are given only for firm matches. A row's size may be missing; if present it is once, few, many or a size class.

V	D	J	size	DNA	CDR3
TRBV24-1	-	TRBJ1-4	few	TGTGCCTCCCCCCTTTCCCTCCGTTCAACTAATGAAAAACTGTTTTTT	CASPLSLRSTNEKLFF
TRBV10-3	TRBD1	TRBJ2-7	few	TGTGCCATCAGTGGTGGGCAGGGGGTTCGGGAGCAGTACTTC	CAISGGQGVREQYF
TRBV18	-	TRBJ1-1	-	TGTGCCAGCTCACCACAGGGGGTGAACACTGAAGCTTTCTTT	CASSPQGVNTEAFF
TRBV7-9	TRBD2	TRBJ2-1	-	TGTGCCAGCAGCCCGAGGGGACTAGCGGGGGCTGAACAGTTCTTC	CASSPRGLAGAEQFF
TRBV12-3/TRBV12-4	-	TRBJ1-2	few	TGTGCCAGCAGCGGGGGGGGATTTGGCTACACCTTC	CASSGGGFGYTF
TRBV9	TRBD1	TRBJ2-2	-	TGTGCCAGCAGCGAGGGGACAGGCCGAAACACCGGGGAGCTGTTTTTT	CASSEGTGRNTGELFF
TRBV2	TRBD2	TRBJ2-7	-	TGTGCCAGCAGTGACCTCCGGGGAGGGGACTCCTACGAGCAGTACTTC	CASSDLRGGDSYEQYF
TRBV19	TRBD2	TRBJ2-3	-	TGTGCCAGTATGCCCCGTGATGGGGGGGGAGGGGCGCAGTATTTT	CASMPRDGGGGAQYF
TRBV15	-	TRBJ2-4	once	TGTGCCACCAGCAGAGACATCAAAAACATTCAGTACTTC	CATSRDIKNIQYF
TRBV28	TRBD1	TRBJ1-2	once	TGTGCCAGCAGCCCTCACCTACAGGGGCATGGCTACACCTTC	CASSPHLQGHGYTF
TRBV30	-	TRBJ1-3	-	TGTGCCTGGAGTGTACGAGTTTTTGGAAACACCATATATTTT	CAWSVRVFGNTIYF
TRBV7-6	TRBD2	TRBJ2-3	once	TGTGCCAGCAGCTTAGCGCCGGGACTACCCACAGATACGCAGTATTTT	CASSLAPGLPTDTQYF
TRBV7-9	TRBD1	TRBJ1-1	-	TGTGCCAGCAGCTCGTACGGGACAGGGGAATACACTGAAGCTTTCTTT	CASSSYGTGEYTEAFF
TRBV7-2	-	TRBJ2-2	-	TGTGCCAGCAGCCGGGGGCGGGGGAGCACCGGGGAGCTGTTTTTT	CASSRGRGSTGELFF
TRBV11-2	TRBD2	TRBJ2-2	few	TGTGCCAGCAGCCACGGGGGGGGGCTCGCCGGGGAGCTGTTTTTT	CASSHGGGLAGELFF
TRBV7-2	TRBD1	TRBJ2-5	-	TGTGCCAGCAGCAAGCCCCCCGGGACAGGAGAGACCCAGTACTTC	CASSKPPGTGETQYF
TRBV19	TRBD1	TRBJ1-1	-	TGTGCCAGTTCTAGGACAGGGATGAACACTGAAGCTTTCTTT	CASSRTGMNTEAFF
TRBV10-1	-	TRBJ1-5	few	TGCGCCAGCAGTGAGTCGCGGGATCAGCCCCAGCATTTT	CASSESRDQPQHF
TRBV20-1	TRBD2	TRBJ2-2	once	TGCAGTGCTAGTAACGGGAGGGCCACCGGGGAGCTGTTTTTT	CSASNGRATGELFF
TRBV6-2/TRBV6-3	-	TRBJ1-5	-	TGTGCCAGCAGCCGACAGAGCAATCAGCCCCAGCATTTT	CASSRQSNQPQHF
TRBV6-5	TRBD1	TRBJ1-3	-	TGTGCCAGCAGGTCCAGGGGGCGAACTGGAAACACCATATATTTT	CASRSRGRTGNTIYF
TRBV4-3	-	TRBJ1-5	-	TGCGCCAGCAGCCAAGCAGTGACAAGCAATCAGCCCCAGCATTTT	CASSQAVTSNQPQHF
TRBV6-5	-	TRBJ2-1	-	TGTGCCAGCAGGCCGAGGGTACTCCACCTCAATGAGCAGTTCTTC	CASRPRVLHLNEQFF
TRBV4-3	TRBD2	TRBJ2-1	-	TGCGCCAGCAGCCAGGATAGCGGGAGGCGAAACAATGAGCAGTTCTTC	CASSQDSGRRNNEQFF